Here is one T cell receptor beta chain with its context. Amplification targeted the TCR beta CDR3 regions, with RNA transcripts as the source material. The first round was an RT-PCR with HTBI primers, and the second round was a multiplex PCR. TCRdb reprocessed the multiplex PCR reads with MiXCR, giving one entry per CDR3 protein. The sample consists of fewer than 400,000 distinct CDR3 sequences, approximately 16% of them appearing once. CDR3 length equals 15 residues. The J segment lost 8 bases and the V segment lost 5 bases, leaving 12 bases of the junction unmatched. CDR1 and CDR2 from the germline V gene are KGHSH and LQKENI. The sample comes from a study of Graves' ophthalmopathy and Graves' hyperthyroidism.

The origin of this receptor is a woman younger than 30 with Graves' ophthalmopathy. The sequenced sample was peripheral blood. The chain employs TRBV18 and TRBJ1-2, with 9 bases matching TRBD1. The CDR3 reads CASSGGTGNVKGYTF. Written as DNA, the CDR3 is TGTGCCAGCTCAGGAGGGACAGGGAACGTAAAAGGCTACACCTTC.